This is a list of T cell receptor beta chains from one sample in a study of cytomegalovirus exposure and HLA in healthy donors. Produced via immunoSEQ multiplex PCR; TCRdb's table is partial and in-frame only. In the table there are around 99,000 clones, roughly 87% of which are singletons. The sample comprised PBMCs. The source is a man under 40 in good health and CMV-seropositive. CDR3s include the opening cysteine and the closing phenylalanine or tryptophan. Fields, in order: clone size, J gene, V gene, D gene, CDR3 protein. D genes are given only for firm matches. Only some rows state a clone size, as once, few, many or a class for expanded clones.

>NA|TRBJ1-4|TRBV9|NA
CASSVMGAANEKLFF
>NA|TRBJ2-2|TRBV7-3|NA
CASSLTVDGINTGELFF
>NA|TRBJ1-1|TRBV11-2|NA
CASSLNLNTEAFF
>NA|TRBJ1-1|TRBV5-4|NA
CASSLRVDTEAFF
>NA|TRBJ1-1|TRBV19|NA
CASSIRGLAEAFF
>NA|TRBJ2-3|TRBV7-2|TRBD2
CASTRRRTSGADTQYF
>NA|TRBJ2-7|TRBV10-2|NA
CASKLAHSYEQYF
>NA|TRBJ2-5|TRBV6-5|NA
CASSYWGPGQETQYF
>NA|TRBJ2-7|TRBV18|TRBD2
CASSPGTSVSYEQYF
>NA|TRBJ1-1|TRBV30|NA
CAWSVRGDTEAFF
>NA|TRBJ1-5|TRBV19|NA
CASSIQGYSNQPQHF
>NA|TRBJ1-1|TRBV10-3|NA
CAISDRGANTEAFF
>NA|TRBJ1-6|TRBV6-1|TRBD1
CATNNQGVITPLHF
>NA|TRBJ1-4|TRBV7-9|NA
CASSIQGFNEKLFF
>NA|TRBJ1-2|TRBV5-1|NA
CASSNDPGWNGYTF
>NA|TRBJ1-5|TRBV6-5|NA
CASGGSQPQHF
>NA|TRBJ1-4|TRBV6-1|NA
CASRRTSTNEKLFF
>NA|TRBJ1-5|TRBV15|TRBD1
CATSRAGQGSNQPQHF
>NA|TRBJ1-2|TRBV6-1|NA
CASSEASGGAPDYGYTF
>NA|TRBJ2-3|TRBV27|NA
CASRTDIRDTDTQYF
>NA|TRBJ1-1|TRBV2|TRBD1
CATSATGEGTEAFF
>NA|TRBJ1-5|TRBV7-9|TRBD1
CASSRDRSLRQPQHF
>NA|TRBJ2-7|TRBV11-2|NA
CASSLDGLSSYEQYF
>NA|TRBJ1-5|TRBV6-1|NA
CASSERGQNQPQHF
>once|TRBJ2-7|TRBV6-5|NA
CASSLAINSYEQYF
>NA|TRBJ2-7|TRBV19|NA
CASSSPTQYEQYF
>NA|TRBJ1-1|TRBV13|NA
CASSSEGYTEAFF
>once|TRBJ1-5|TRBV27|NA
CASRALGSNQPQHF
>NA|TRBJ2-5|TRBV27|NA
CASILLGARETQYF
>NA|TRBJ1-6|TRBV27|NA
CASSLTPNSYNSPLHF
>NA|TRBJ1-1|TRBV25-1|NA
CASIRDGGRGTEAFF
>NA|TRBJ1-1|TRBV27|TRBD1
CASSFEPGQGNTEAFF
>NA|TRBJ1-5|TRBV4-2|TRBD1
CASSQADRANQPQHF
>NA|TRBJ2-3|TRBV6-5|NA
CASSYSRGGADTQYF
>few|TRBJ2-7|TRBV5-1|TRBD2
CASSLLQGTRYEQYF
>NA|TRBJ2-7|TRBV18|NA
CASSEGISDYEQYF